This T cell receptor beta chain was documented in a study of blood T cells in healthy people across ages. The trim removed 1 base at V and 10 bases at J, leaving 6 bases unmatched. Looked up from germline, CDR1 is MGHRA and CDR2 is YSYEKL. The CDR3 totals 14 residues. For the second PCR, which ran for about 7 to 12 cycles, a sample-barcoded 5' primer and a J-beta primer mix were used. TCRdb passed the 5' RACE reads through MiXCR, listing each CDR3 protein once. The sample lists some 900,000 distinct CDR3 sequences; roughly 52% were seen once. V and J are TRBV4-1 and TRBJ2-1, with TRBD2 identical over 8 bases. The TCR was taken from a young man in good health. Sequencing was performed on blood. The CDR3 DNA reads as TGCGCCAGCAGCCAAGCCGGGGGGGCTTGGGAGCAGTTCTTC. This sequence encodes CASSQAGGAWEQFF.